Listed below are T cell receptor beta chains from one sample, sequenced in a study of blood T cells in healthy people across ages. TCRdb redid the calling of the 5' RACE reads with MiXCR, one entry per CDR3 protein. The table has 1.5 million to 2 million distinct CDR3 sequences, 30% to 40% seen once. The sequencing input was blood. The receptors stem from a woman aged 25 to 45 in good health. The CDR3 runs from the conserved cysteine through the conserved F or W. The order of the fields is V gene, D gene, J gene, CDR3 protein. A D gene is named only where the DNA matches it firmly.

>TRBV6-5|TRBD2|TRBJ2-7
CASSSWTSGSSEQYF
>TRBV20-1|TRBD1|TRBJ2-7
CSSSGTGVYEQYF
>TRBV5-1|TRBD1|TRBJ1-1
CASSSSSQGFTEAFF
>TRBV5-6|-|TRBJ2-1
CASSARVRGYNEQFF
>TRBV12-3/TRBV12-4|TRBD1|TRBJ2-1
CASSLPPGQVLGEQFF
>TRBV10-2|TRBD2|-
CASSDPTSGRFYNEQYF
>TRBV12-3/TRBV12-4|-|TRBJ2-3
CASGIGLTDTQYF
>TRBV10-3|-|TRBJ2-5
CAISASDSQETQYF
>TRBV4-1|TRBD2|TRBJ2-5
CASSQEGTNGTKETQYF
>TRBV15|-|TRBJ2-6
CATSRGLGAGANVLTF
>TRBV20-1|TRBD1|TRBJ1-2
CSATQGALNYGYTF
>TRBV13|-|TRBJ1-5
CASSVGKGQPQHF
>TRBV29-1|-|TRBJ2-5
CSVVVREETQYF
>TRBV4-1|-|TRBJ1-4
CASSQGGGGREYEKLFF